This T cell receptor beta chain came from a study of cytomegalovirus exposure and HLA in healthy donors. The PCR made use of 60 Vbeta and 13 Jbeta primers. Measured with immunoSEQ multiplex PCR; TCRdb has only the in-frame clones, and not every one. The repertoire consists of about 160,000 clones, with more than 75% occurring once and the leading ten covering more than 2%. V lost 1 base, J lost 10 bases, and 14 bases lay in between. The CDR3 has 15 residues. The germline CDR1 and CDR2 sequences are SNHLY and FYNNEI. In the case of this clone: Its antigen is unidentified.

At collection, donors were nominally healthy, but unrecorded immune exposures were probable. Whole-study results and caveats: Across HLA loci, a later analysis found differing TCR association rates, with DRB1 most and HLA-C fewest. In an earlier analysis, in around 590 donors, most V segments appeared productive either ~90% or ~30% of the time. Later, an analysis found that common viral pathogens appeared to be linked with several of the most significant clusters.

This chain uses TRBV2 with TRBJ1-6; possibly TRBD1 for D (6 bases). This sequence was found in a man younger than 35 in good health and CMV-seropositive. Sequenced input: PBMCs. The CDR3 region is CASSEEGQGWSPLHF. The CDR3 DNA sequence: TGTGCCAGCAGTGAAGAAGGCCAGGGGTGGTCACCCCTCCACTTT.